These 20 T cell receptor beta chains originate from one sample sequenced in a study of early T cells in non-severe SARS-CoV-2 infection. TCRdb passed the 5' RACE reads through MiXCR, listing each CDR3 protein once. The data show fewer than 90,000 distinct CDR3 sequences, 14% seen once. Sample: whole blood. These receptors all come from an adult who was a healthcare worker with PCR-confirmed SARS-CoV-2 infection or an uninfected control (not recorded which).

J is TRBJ2-1 and V is TRBV11-3; no clear D. V was cut by 4 bases and J by 8 bases, with 12 bases left in between. Germline-derived CDR1 and CDR2 are SGHNT and YENEEA. There are 13 residues in the CDR3. CDR3 nucleotide sequence: TGTGCCAGCAGCTCACCCTTTGTTGATGAGCAGTTCTTC. Translated, it gives CASSSPFVDEQFF.

This clonotype appeared many times. The V call is TRBV25-1, the J call TRBJ2-1; D ambiguous. V dropped 8 bases and J dropped 0 bases, with 11 bases sitting between them. Per the germline V gene, CDR1 is MGHDK and CDR2 is SYGVNS. This CDR3 has 14 residues. The CDR3 protein is CASSVRSSYNEQFF. The CDR3 DNA is TGTGCCAGCTCAGTCAGGAGCTCCTACAATGAGCAGTTCTTC.

The V and J genes are TRBV5-3 and TRBJ1-1, with D possibly being TRBD1 (5 bases). Being an ORF, TRBV5-3 has a function that is uncertain. The V end was cut by 0 bases, the J end by 0 bases, with 6 bases between. This CDR3 spans 14 amino acids. Here the CDR3 reads CARSLAGMNTEAFF. CDR3 in DNA: TGTGCCAGAAGCTTGGCAGGGATGAACACTGAAGCTTTCTTT.

The genes are TRBV9 and TRBJ2-5; 10 positions match TRBD2. Germline V gene sequence: CDR1 SGDLS, CDR2 YYNGEE. J was trimmed by 5 bases and V by 0 bases; bases with no gene match: 10. CDR3 length equals 17 residues. CDR3: CASSVGSGGILWETQYF. CDR3 in DNA: TGTGCCAGCAGCGTAGGTAGCGGGGGGATTTTGTGGGAGACCCAGTACTTC.

The chain recombines TRBV12-3 or TRBV12-4 with TRBJ1-4; 8 bases map to TRBD1. The trim removed 5 bases at V and 0 bases at J, leaving 8 bases unmatched. CDR3 length: 17 residues. The CDR3 DNA sequence: TGTGCCAGCAGTGGGGGGACAGGCCTTGCAACTAATGAAAAACTGTTTTTT. Amino acid sequence: CASSGGTGLATNEKLFF.

This clonotype was picked up many times. The rearrangement uses TRBV29-1 and TRBJ2-5; the D gene is possibly TRBD2 (5 bases). The CDR3 runs 11 residues. Germline-derived CDR1 and CDR2 are SQVTM and ANQGSEA. For the CDR3, the DNA is TGCCTAGCCAAGCAACAAGAGACCCAGTACTTC. This sequence encodes CLAKQQETQYF. The full variable domain, rest sourced from reference TRBV29-1 and TRBJ2-5, is SAVISQKPSRDICQRGTSLTIQCQVDSQVTMMFWYRQQPGQSLTLIATANQGSEATYESGFVIDKFPISRPNLTFSTLTVSNMSPEDSSIYLCLAKQQETQYFGPGTRLLVL.

The chain is built from TRBV6-2 or TRBV6-3 and TRBJ1-2; unclear D gene. Per the germline V gene, CDR1 is MNHEY and CDR2 is SVGEGT. Trimming cost V 2 bases and J 2 bases, with 9 bases left between them. This CDR3 comprises 14 residues. The CDR3: CASSYAGSNYGYTF. Written as DNA, the CDR3 is TGTGCCAGCAGTTACGCGGGATCCAACTATGGCTACACCTTC.

This clonotype has a count of ten or more. V usage is TRBV14 and J usage is TRBJ1-6; D gene uncertain. Germline CDR1 is SGHDN and CDR2 is FVKESK. The germline V and J ends were trimmed by 2 bases and 8 bases, with 7 bases remaining between them. The CDR3 has 13 residues. The CDR3 is CASSQLAYSPLHF. The CDR3 DNA sequence: TGTGCCAGCAGCCAATTGGCCTATTCACCCCTCCACTTT.

The rearrangement joins TRBV9 to TRBJ2-3; 8 nucleotides align to TRBD1. From germline, CDR1 is SGDLS and CDR2 YYNGEE. The length of the CDR3 is 15 residues. Trimming removed 4 bases from V and 0 bases from J; junction bases left unmatched: 4. This CDR3 reads CASSFRDRSTDTQYF. The CDR3 DNA sequence: TGTGCCAGCAGCTTTCGGGACAGGAGCACAGATACGCAGTATTTT.

The V call is TRBV9, the J call TRBJ2-3; 8 nucleotides align to TRBD2. V shed 3 bases and J 2 bases; nucleotides not matched to a gene: 11. In germline, CDR1 is SGDLS, CDR2 YYNGEE. This CDR3 has 17 residues. CDR3 DNA: TGTGCCAGCAGCGCCAGGGGTGCGGGGGGACCCACAGATACGCAGTATTTT. This sequence encodes CASSARGAGGPTDTQYF.

This clonotype appeared a few times. The chain's CDR3 is CATQTSGPSYNEQFF. The DNA for the CDR3 is TGTGCCACCCAAACTAGCGGCCCCTCCTACAATGAGCAGTTCTTC. The chain joins TRBV10-3 to TRBJ2-1; TRBD2 aligns across 8 bases. V was clipped by 10 bases and J by 0 bases; unmatched bases: 8. The CDR3 has 15 residues. The V gene's germline CDR1 is ENHRY and CDR2 SYGVKD.

The chain employs TRBV20-1 and TRBJ2-5; D unclear. This CDR3 contains 12 residues. Germline CDR1 reads DFQATT; CDR2 reads SNEGSKA (reference sequence). V lost 3 bases to trimming and J lost 7 bases, with 12 bases between them. CDR3 DNA: TGCAGTGCTAGGGGGATGTTGGCGACCCAGTACTTC. Its translation: CSARGMLATQYF.

This clonotype turned up a few times. This chain uses TRBV10-2 with TRBJ2-1, with 8 positions matching TRBD2. The germline V gene encodes CDR1 WSHSY and CDR2 SAAADI. Trimming cost V 2 bases and J 9 bases; bases outside gene matches: 6. The CDR3 consists of 14 residues. CDR3 loop: CASSEAGLGGEQFF. CDR3 sequence (DNA): TGCGCCAGCAGTGAGGCGGGACTAGGCGGTGAGCAGTTCTTC.

This clonotype was picked up a small number of times. The chain joins TRBV6-6 to TRBJ2-7; 7 bases are shared with TRBD2. Germline trimming cut 6 bases from V and 4 bases from J; bases unmatched to any gene: 15. The CDR3 spans 16 residues. CDR1 MNHNY and CDR2 SVGAGI come from the germline V gene (reference sequence). CDR3 residues: CASSPTFGRNGYEQYF. Here the CDR3 DNA reads TGTGCCAGCAGCCCAACCTTCGGGAGGAATGGTTACGAGCAGTACTTC.

The chain employs TRBV7-9 and TRBJ2-7; maybe TRBD1 (6 bases). Trimming took 1 base from V and 0 from J, leaving 7 bases between them. CDR1 is SEHNR and CDR2 is FQNEAQ in the germline V gene (reference sequence). The CDR3 contains 14 residues. The CDR3 DNA is TGTGCCAGCAGCTTAGGACAGGACTCCTACGAGCAGTACTTC. As protein: CASSLGQDSYEQYF.

In this sample, this clonotype turned up a few times. The V call is TRBV19, the J call TRBJ2-7; a weak D match, TRBD1 (6 bases). Trimming shortened V by 4 bases and J by 5 bases, and 15 bases separated the two germline ends. This CDR3 is 14 amino acids long. The germline V gene has CDR1 LNHDA and CDR2 SQIVND (reference sequence). This CDR3 reads CASSRQASLNEQYF. The CDR3 DNA sequence: TGTGCCAGTAGTAGACAGGCGTCTCTCAACGAGCAGTACTTC.

This clonotype has a handful of counts. The chain is built from TRBV12-3 or TRBV12-4 and TRBJ2-4; the D call may be TRBD1 or TRBD2 (6 bases each). CDR3 length equals 15 residues. Trimming cost V 6 bases and J 9 bases, with 21 bases left between them. The CDR3, as DNA: TGTGCCAGCAGCCCCACAGGGAGGCAGACCGGCATTCAGTACTTC. Translated: CASSPTGRQTGIQYF.

Turning to this clonotype: One end of the junction is discordant with germline, which a read error may explain. The rearrangement links TRBV28 to TRBJ2-7; D perhaps matches TRBD1 (6 bases). This CDR3 spans 15 amino acids. The V gene's germline CDR1 is MDHEN and CDR2 SYDVKM. The CDR3 coding sequence is TGTGCCAGCAGTTCCGGGACACCAAGCTACGCCATGGACCACTTC. Its protein is CASSSGTPSYAMDHF.

V and J are TRBV10-3 and TRBJ2-3, with D perhaps matching TRBD1 (6 bases). The V end lost 4 bases, the J end lost 2 bases, and 16 bases lay between the germline ends. This CDR3 has 16 residues. CDR1 and CDR2 from the germline V gene are ENHRY and SYGVKD. For the CDR3, the DNA is TGTGCCATCAGTGGCCCTGGACAGTCATCCACAGATACGCAGTATTTT. Translated: CAISGPGQSSTDTQYF.

The rearrangement uses TRBV28 and TRBJ2-7; TRBD1 is a possible D gene (6 bases). Trimming left V 7 bases short and J 2 bases short, with 12 bases between. This CDR3 has 13 amino acids. CDR1 and CDR2 (germline): MDHEN, SYDVKM. CDR3: CASTHSGAYEQYF. CDR3 nucleotides: TGTGCCAGCACCCACTCAGGGGCCTACGAGCAGTACTTC.